The 8 T cell receptor beta chains given below trace back to one sample, sequenced in a study of blood T cell repertoires in COVID-19. Only in-frame clones appear in the TCRdb table, and some are missing; sequencing was by immunoSEQ multiplex PCR. Of 100,000 to 150,000 clones listed, around 70% are singletons. The material sequenced was peripheral blood. Receptors were obtained from a man aged 55 to 70 with acute or convalescent COVID-19.

The chain uses TRBV18 and TRBJ1-1; 7 nucleotides agree with TRBD1. Germline-derived CDR1 and CDR2 are KGHSH and LQKENI. The CDR3 has 13 amino acids. J lost 1 base, V lost 6 bases, and 2 bases had no gene match. The CDR3 region has the DNA TGTGCCAGCTCGCGACAGGGGAACACTGAAGCTTTCTTT. Encoded protein: CASSRQGNTEAFF.

This rearrangement joins TRBV5-6 to TRBJ2-7, with D perhaps matching TRBD1 (6 bases). The CDR3 covers 14 residues. V was cut by 5 bases and J by 1 base, with 13 bases left in between. Looked up from germline, CDR1 is SGHDT and CDR2 is YYEEEE. The CDR3 coding sequence is TGTGCCAGCAGGCCTGTGGACAGTTCCTACGAGCAGTACTTC. Translating gives CASRPVDSSYEQYF.

The rearrangement joins TRBV2 to TRBJ2-1; 11 positions agree with TRBD2. This CDR3 spans 15 amino acids. Germline V gene lookup returns CDR1 SNHLY and CDR2 FYNNEI. Trimming removed 7 bases from V and 3 bases from J; junction bases left unmatched: 5. CDR3 coding DNA: TGTGCCAGCACCGATAGCGGGAGGGACTACAATGAGCAGTTCTTC. Its translation is CASTDSGRDYNEQFF. The full variable domain, rest sourced from reference TRBV2 and TRBJ2-1, is EPEVTQTPSHQVTQMGQEVILRCVPISNHLYFYWYRQILGQKVEFLVSFYNNEISEKSEIFDDQFSVERPDGSNFTLKIRSTKLEDSAMYFCASTDSGRDYNEQFFGPGTRLTVL.

This rearrangement joins TRBV29-1 to TRBJ2-5; maybe TRBD1 (6 bases). Germline CDR1 reads SQVTM; CDR2 reads ANQGSEA. V was cut by 6 bases and J by 5 bases, with 22 bases left in between. The CDR3 extends over 15 amino acids. In DNA, the CDR3 is TGCAGCGTAGTCCCGGGACACCGACCAATGGAGACCCAGTACTTC. It translates to CSVVPGHRPMETQYF.

The chain combines TRBV5-1 with TRBJ2-1; TRBD2 matches 9 bases. This CDR3 has 16 amino acids. Germline values: CDR1 SGHRS, CDR2 YFSETQ. Trimming at V came to 4 bases and at J to 7 bases, leaving 12 bases not matched to a gene. The CDR3 nucleotides are TGCGCCAGCAGCCGGACCCAGCGGGGGGTGATGAATGAGCAGTTCTTC. Encoded protein: CASSRTQRGVMNEQFF.

There are a few counts of this clone. The chain recombines TRBV19 with TRBJ1-1; no reliable D call. This CDR3 has 12 residues. Germline V gives CDR1 LNHDA, CDR2 SQIVND (reference sequence). Trimming shortened V by 6 bases and J by 6 bases, and 11 bases separated the two germline ends. This chain's CDR3 is CASSPEVPEAFF. CDR3 DNA: TGTGCCAGTAGCCCCGAGGTCCCTGAAGCTTTCTTT. The variable domain in full, completed from reference TRBV19 and TRBJ1-1, reads DGGITQSPKYLFRKEGQNVTLSCEQNLNHDAMYWYRQDPGQGLRLIYYSQIVNDFQKGDIAEGYSVSREKKESFPLTVTSAQKNPTAFYLCASSPEVPEAFFGQGTRLTVV.

CDR3 coding DNA: TGTGCCAGCAGTTCTTACTACGAGCAGTACTTC. Translation: CASSSYYEQYF. The chain is built from TRBV5-6 and TRBJ2-7; no definite D call. This CDR3 has 11 residues. Germline CDR1 reads SGHDT; CDR2 reads YYEEEE. V was trimmed by 5 bases and J by 3 bases, leaving 6 bases between them.

This rearrangement joins TRBV11-2 to TRBJ1-6, with D possibly being TRBD1 (5 bases). The CDR3 runs to 15 residues. Looked up from germline, CDR1 is SGHAT and CDR2 is FQNNGV. V dropped 1 base and J dropped 2 bases, with 6 bases sitting between them. This chain's CDR3 is CASSLGGAYNSPLHF. The DNA for the CDR3 is TGTGCCAGCAGCTTAGGGGGGGCCTATAATTCACCCCTCCACTTT.